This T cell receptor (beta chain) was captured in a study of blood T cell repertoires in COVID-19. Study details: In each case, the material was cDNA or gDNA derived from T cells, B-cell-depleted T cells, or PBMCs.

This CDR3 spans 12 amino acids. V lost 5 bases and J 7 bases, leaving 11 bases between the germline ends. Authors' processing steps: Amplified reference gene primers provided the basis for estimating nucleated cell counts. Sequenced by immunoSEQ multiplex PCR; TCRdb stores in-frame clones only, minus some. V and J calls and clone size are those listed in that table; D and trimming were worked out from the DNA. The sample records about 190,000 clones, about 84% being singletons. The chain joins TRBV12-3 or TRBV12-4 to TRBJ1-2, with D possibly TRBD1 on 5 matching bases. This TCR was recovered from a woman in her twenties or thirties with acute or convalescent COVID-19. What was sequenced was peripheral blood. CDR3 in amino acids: CASSGAISGYTF. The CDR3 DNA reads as TGTGCCAGCAGTGGGGCGATCTCTGGCTACACCTTC.